The entry below gives a single T cell receptor beta chain sequence along with its context. Random hexamers served to reverse transcribe roughly 0.5 to 1 ug RNA. With immunoSEQ multiplex PCR, TCR beta CDR3 was amplified across 54 Vbeta and 13 Jbeta. Via MiXCR, TCRdb re-called the immunoSEQ multiplex PCR reads, giving one row per CDR3 protein. Here the sample spans 150,000 to 200,000 distinct CDR3 sequences, under 95% being singletons. The sample originates from a study of CD8 T cells in Susac syndrome. The multiple sclerosis controls consisted of treatment-naive patients with relapsing-remitting disease, either stable or active. TEMRA cells were FACS-enriched, unlike CD8+ and CD4+ T cells, which were negatively isolated. The specimen was CD4+ T cells from PBMCs. The sequence came from a human donor with multiple sclerosis.

The CDR3 DNA follows: TGTGCCAGCAGCGTAGGCCTAGCGGGTAGAGAGACCCAGTACTTC. Its protein is CASSVGLAGRETQYF. The V call is TRBV9, the J call TRBJ2-5, with TRBD2 matching 8 bases. CDR3 length: 15 residues. V dropped 0 bases and J dropped 4; count of bases not matched to a gene: 5. Germline V gene lookup returns CDR1 SGDLS and CDR2 YYNGEE. Complete variable domain (other parts from reference TRBV9 and TRBJ2-5): DSGVTQTPKHLITATGQRVTLRCSPRSGDLSVYWYQQSLDQGLQFLIQYYNGEERAKGNILERFSAQQFPDLHSELNLSSLELGDSALYFCASSVGLAGRETQYFGPGTRLLVL.